This T cell receptor (beta chain) emerged from a study of cytomegalovirus exposure and HLA in healthy donors (TCRdb year 2017). Notes on the research overall: According to an earlier analysis of a few hundred of the donors, about 170 million T cells yielded some 120 million unique TCR beta sequences and approximately 300 Gb of sequence data. To predict cytomegalovirus infection status, the study combined high-throughput TCR immunosequencing, statistical association of individual TCRs with disease status, and machine learning. A separate validation cohort of over 95 different subjects was used in addition to the 666-subject first cohort. The study aimed to test whether signatures of past pathogen exposure could be identified by cataloging public T cell receptors. Four to six DR-DQ haplotypes were handled as single units for association and clustering, since linkage in the cohort was strong. Rather than using new phenotypic data, the later analysis identified candidate immune exposures from TCR beta sequences and from how often those sequences occurred across donors. An earlier analysis of 587 of the donors used high-throughput TCR beta sequencing to judge whether each TCR beta V gene segment behaved as functional or pseudogenic. Donor age, sex, ethnicity and CMV serostatus were compiled alongside the repertoire data. Among some 400 genotyped donors of the cohort, an average of roughly 230,000 unique TCR beta nucleotide sequences was sequenced per donor, of which 15% to 20% were non-productive. Typing coverage varied by locus: about 629-640 donors for A, B, C, DRB1 and DQB1; more than 500 for DQA1; around 570 for DPA1; 450 to 480 for DPB1. All discovery cohort repertoires had been generated on a single sequencing platform. Of the roughly 400 genotyped donors, more than 75% were placed in the genetic ancestry cluster associated with self-reported Caucasian donors. The study profiled the T cell repertoires of 500 to 800 subjects by immunosequencing and related them to cytomegalovirus serostatus. Approximately 300 gigabases of sequencing data and around 90 million unique TCR sequences made up an early release that covered several hundred HLA-typed donors. To study patterns of TCR occurrence, a later analysis re-analyzed previously published TCR beta repertoires from 666 donors and added high-resolution HLA genotyping. Both class I and class II loci were covered by HLA typing, at four-digit resolution. A later genetic analysis took genome-wide SNP genotypes for about 65% of the 666 donors and used that subset as a discovery cohort. What the research found in general, with its limitations: CMV serostatus was the only immune exposure information available for the cohort. A later genetic analysis reported fewer N-insertions in productive TCRs among donors in an Asian-associated ancestry cluster than the 666-donor mean. A later analysis reported that several top co-occurrence clusters appeared linked to parvovirus B19, influenza, CMV and Epstein-Barr virus. Sequencing depth was assumed to be roughly uniform across donors in the presence/absence analyses, though that assumption may not hold. A further reported finding was that TCR beta sequences accurately predicted the HLA-A and HLA-B alleles for most subjects in the first cohort. A cluster of highly shared sequence variants was judged likely to represent a technical artifact of the sequencing pipeline. A later analysis found that TCR association rates varied across HLA loci, with DRB1 alleles showing the most associated TCRs and HLA-C alleles the fewest. Specific HLA alleles were associated with about 17,000 TCR beta sequences at a false discovery rate of 0.05 in a later analysis. Because counts were too low, around 18 rarely observed V segments, including chromosome 9 orphons, were left out of the earlier analysis of roughly 600 of the donors. A later analysis found that HLA-associated TCR beta chains were more clonally expanded and had lower generation probabilities than equally common non-associated chains. Cytomegalovirus status was reported to be diagnosed by the classifier with high specificity and sensitivity in both the original and validation cohorts. HLA typing was unavailable for some donors at each locus, so association tests used only the typed subset. While some public TCRs were present in many individuals, most TCR sequences turned up only very rarely across donors. An association between a missense DCLRE1C variant and V-gene and J-gene trimming of TCR beta chains was found in a later genetic analysis and replicated in an independent cohort. This cohort had only TCR beta chains sequenced, and the lack of alpha or paired-chain data limited which features could be detected. Assigning TCR associations to individual alleles was difficult when HLA alleles, especially DR and DQ, strongly co-occurred. Correlated functional status among segregating V segments might be attributable to linkage disequilibrium, but an unknown experimental factor could not be ruled out. In the study, some 180 TCR beta chains were listed as associated with cytomegalovirus. Most CMV-associated TCR beta chains appeared to be HLA-restricted in a later analysis, and the HLA associations seemed to be driven largely by CMV exposure. A few of the identified cytomegalovirus-associated TCR beta chains were confirmed in vitro to be specific for cytomegalovirus antigens. According to the authors, the approach could potentially be generalized to other disease states and immunological phenotypes. In an earlier analysis of over 550 of the donors, most TCR beta V segments were observed in productive rearrangements about 87% or about 30% of the time, broadly matching IMGT annotations. Some IMGT-functional V segments, including TRBV6-2 and TRBV6-3, could not be distinguished by the 87-base-pair reads and were therefore excluded.

Library creation used the immunoSEQ multiplex PCR assay. For the multiplex PCR, a mixture combining 60 forward primers for TCR Vbeta segments and 13 reverse primers for TCR Jbeta segments was used. Amplification of the CDR3 region of rearranged TCR beta genes was performed with a multiplex PCR assay on genomic DNA. On the Illumina HiSeq System, the amplified TCR beta libraries were sequenced as 87-base-pair reads. In the source study's methods: Across the roughly 700 repertoires, a later analysis counted 75 million to 90 million unique TCR beta chains, roughly 11 million of which were shared by at least two donors. Raw reads were error-corrected and collapsed into unique sequences with a nearest-neighbor algorithm that merged closely related sequences to remove PCR and sequencing errors. CDR3 sequences were aligned to IMGT reference sequences to assign V, D and J gene segments. For a sequence to be retained, at least a six-nucleotide match to both a V gene segment and a J gene segment was required. A rearrangement counted as productive if the CDR3 had no stop codons and remained in frame with V and J, and every other rearrangement counted as non-productive. Following IMGT convention, CDR3 was defined as the stretch from the second conserved V-encoded cysteine up to the conserved J-encoded phenylalanine. The earlier analysis of 587 of the donors excluded any sequence lacking an unambiguous match to a single V gene segment. In an earlier analysis of about 590 of the donors, a V segment was called functional when productive rearrangements were above 56.7%, and segregating when the standard deviation between donors exceeded 5%. A statistical classification framework was developed to diagnose cytomegalovirus status using the catalog of TCR beta chain sequences. In a later analysis, V and J genes were assigned by comparing TCR nucleotide sequences against IMGT/GENE-DB human TR gene sequences. A later analysis assigned CDR3 sequences and most-parsimonious VDJ recombination scenarios with the TCRdist pipeline. In a later analysis, every TCR beta chain was defined by the combination of its CDR3 amino acid sequence and its V-gene family, and reads without a unique V-gene family were dropped. To address suspected cross-contamination and a sequencing artifact, a later analysis removed 550 to 750 highly shared, low-generation-probability nucleotide sequences. In a later analysis, a clonal expansion index was calculated for each public chain from normalized within-repertoire ranks of inferred template counts. Generation probabilities in a later analysis came from a VDJ recombination model fitted to out-of-frame rearrangements, and those results were checked against IGoR. Hypergeometric tests were used in a later analysis to score TCR-TCR, TCR-HLA and TCR-CMV co-occurrence, with a repertoire-size bias correction applied to the TCR pairs. False discovery rates were estimated in a later analysis by permuting HLA or CMV assignments 20 times. A later analysis grouped co-occurring TCRs with DBSCAN, adding TCRdist sequence similarity when clustering within HLA-allele-positive subsets. For co-occurrence clustering, repertoires with fewer than 30,000 or more than 120,000 public chains were excluded, along with about five repertoires with anomalous nucleotide sharing. TCRdb mirrors the immuneACCESS table, restricted to in-frame sequences. Some clones are absent from its copies; in checked studies, under half trace to an unresolved V gene, and the reason for the others is unknown. V, J and clone size were drawn from that table, and D and trimming were deduced from the DNA. The sample table records a few hundred thousand clones; 75% of these occur just once. Roughly 2% of the sample comes from the top ten.

From the germline V gene (reference sequence), CDR1 is LNHDA and CDR2 is SQIVND. V lost 7 bases and J lost 10 bases, and the count of bases not matched to a germline gene is 6. The CDR3 sequence holds 13 residues, the cysteine and phenylalanine included. The sequence is cut down to CDR3 DNA, 39 bases in frame from base 1. Regarding this clone: No antigen is known for it. No clone much larger than this one lies a single base away; base qualities are absent.

In total, roughly 670 healthy bone marrow donors made up the cohort. At the time of sampling, all cohort members were nominally healthy, though unrecorded immune exposures were likely present. The donor tested CMV seronegative and was one of the 352 seronegative cohort members. Every donor gave a peripheral blood sample, and the peripheral blood mononuclear cells from that sample were used for TCR beta sequencing. Genomic DNA extraction from the blood cell samples was performed with the Qiagen DNeasy Blood Extraction Kit. Sequenced input: PBMCs. The receptor was isolated from a woman younger than 45 in good health and CMV-seronegative. Recombination linked TRBV19 to TRBJ1-4; TRBD1 agrees with 10 junctional bases. The DNA sequence is as follows: TGTGCCAGTACCGGACAGGGGGGTCGAAAACTGTTTTTT. It specifies CASTGQGGRKLFF.